The 21 T cell receptor beta chains below were found in one sample sequenced in a study of blood T cells in healthy people across ages. Alongside a J-beta primer mix, a sample-barcoded 5' primer served in a second PCR lasting about 6 to 11 cycles. MiXCR was run by TCRdb on the 5' RACE reads, yielding one entry per CDR3 protein. This sample has over 1,500,000 distinct CDR3 sequences, with less than 50% found just once. Sequenced: blood. These receptors all stem from a woman in her 40s in good health.

The rearrangement joins TRBV20-1 to TRBJ2-4; 9 nucleotides match TRBD1. J gave up 4 bases and V 6 bases, and 7 bases lay outside the gene matches. The CDR3 spans 14 residues. From germline, CDR1 is DFQATT and CDR2 SNEGSKA (reference sequence). CDR3 nucleotide sequence: TGCAGTGCCGCACCGGGACAGGGTAAAAACATTCAGTACTTC. Protein sequence: CSAAPGQGKNIQYF.

V and J are TRBV5-6 and TRBJ1-2, with 11 bases matching TRBD1. The germline gives CDR1 SGHDT, CDR2 YYEEEE. This CDR3 is built from 17 residues. The junction had 17 bases not matched to a gene; V was cut back by 6 bases and J by 7 bases. As DNA, the CDR3 is TGTGCCAGCACTCCGCTAATTCCTGGACAGGGGGCTGGTGGCTACACCTTC. It translates to CASTPLIPGQGAGGYTF.

V is TRBV12-3 or TRBV12-4 and J is TRBJ1-1; no firm D call. V dropped 5 bases and J dropped 5 bases, with 9 bases sitting between them. The CDR3 is 12 amino acids. The CDR3 spells CASSAMGTEAFF. As DNA, the CDR3 is TGTGCCAGCAGTGCCATGGGTACTGAAGCTTTCTTT.

The V and J genes are TRBV14 and TRBJ2-7; tentative D call: TRBD1 (5 bases). The germline V gene encodes CDR1 SGHDN and CDR2 FVKESK. The CDR3 runs to 15 residues. V shed 4 bases and J shed 4 bases, with 17 bases lying between them. CDR3 sequence (DNA): TGTGCCAGCAGCCGAGACAGTGGCAGGTTATACGAGCAGTACTTC. Translating gives CASSRDSGRLYEQYF.

This clonotype was recorded many times. The chain joins TRBV7-2 to TRBJ2-5; TRBD1 matches at 8 bases. V lost 4 bases to trimming and J lost 6 bases; unmatched junction nucleotides: 4. The V gene's germline CDR1 is SGHTA and CDR2 FQGNSA. This CDR3 is 13 amino acids long. CDR3 sequence (DNA): TGTGCCAGCAGCTCGGACAGGGAGAAGACCCAGTACTTC. Translated, it gives CASSSDREKTQYF. Together with reference TRBV7-2 and TRBJ2-5, the CDR3 gives the full variable domain: GAGVSQSPSNKVTEKGKDVELRCDPISGHTALYWYRQSLGQGLEFLIYFQGNSAPDKSGLPSDRFSAERTGGSVSTLTIQRTQQEDSAVYLCASSSDREKTQYFGPGTRLLVL.

This chain links TRBV7-2 with TRBJ1-6, with TRBD1 matching over 7 bases. This CDR3 has 18 residues. Unmatched junction bases numbered 16, after V lost 1 base and J lost 10 bases. Germline CDR1 and CDR2: SGHTA and FQGNSA. In DNA, the CDR3 is TGTGCCAGCAGCTTAGAGTCTGGAGCAGGGGGGGCACGCTCACCCCTCCACTTT. It specifies CASSLESGAGGARSPLHF.

This clonotype was counted once. V is TRBV9 and J is TRBJ2-1; D not certain. The length of the CDR3 is 16 residues. The V end was cut by 2 bases, the J end by 3 bases, with 15 bases between. CDR1 is SGDLS, CDR2 YYNGEE, per germline. For the CDR3, the DNA is TGTGCCAGCAGCGTGGCAGAGCTCTCGGACTACAATGAGCAGTTCTTC. Its protein is CASSVAELSDYNEQFF.

This chain connects TRBV29-1 to TRBJ1-2; D remains unclear. The V end was cut by 0 bases, the J end by 2 bases, with 4 bases between. The CDR3 extends over 12 amino acids. The germline V gene encodes CDR1 SQVTM and CDR2 ANQGSEA. This CDR3 is CSVEEENYGYTF. Written as DNA, the CDR3 is TGCAGCGTTGAAGAGGAGAACTATGGCTACACCTTC.

The rearrangement links TRBV29-1 to TRBJ2-4; 9 nucleotides align to TRBD1. The junction had 5 bases not matched to a gene; V was cut back by 6 bases and J by 11 bases. Germline CDR1 reads SQVTM; CDR2 reads ANQGSEA. The CDR3 extends over 11 amino acids. This chain's CDR3 is CSVGQGTVQYF. CDR3 coding DNA: TGCAGCGTGGGACAGGGAACCGTTCAGTACTTC. The full variable domain, rest sourced from reference TRBV29-1 and TRBJ2-4, is SAVISQKPSRDICQRGTSLTIQCQVDSQVTMMFWYRQQPGQSLTLIATANQGSEATYESGFVIDKFPISRPNLTFSTLTVSNMSPEDSSIYLCSVGQGTVQYFGAGTRLSVL.

The chain links TRBV6-2 or TRBV6-3 to TRBJ2-3; no reliable D call. Germline CDR1 and CDR2: MNHEY and SVGEGT. This CDR3 has 13 amino acids. Trimming shortened V by 2 bases and J by 11 bases, and 14 bases separated the two germline ends. This CDR3 reads CASSYGQQTGQYF. The CDR3 nucleotides are TGTGCCAGCAGTTACGGCCAACAGACCGGGCAGTATTTT.

The chain employs TRBV4-1 and TRBJ2-7, with 11 positions matching TRBD2. Losses at the gene ends were 6 bases for V and 0 bases for J; bases not matched to a gene: 4. CDR1 is MGHRA and CDR2 is YSYEKL in the germline V gene. The CDR3 contains 15 residues. CDR3 sequence: CASRIAGGSSYEQYF. The CDR3 nucleotides are TGCGCCAGCAGAATAGCGGGGGGGAGCTCCTACGAGCAGTACTTC.

This sequence joins TRBV4-2 and TRBJ2-3; 8 bases agree with TRBD2. The CDR3 has 15 residues. V dropped 2 bases and J dropped 6; count of bases not matched to a gene: 7. CDR1 is LGHNA and CDR2 is YNFKEQ in the germline V gene. CDR3: CASSQSGGAGDTQYF. In DNA, the CDR3 is TGTGCCAGCAGCCAATCGGGGGGGGCAGGGGATACGCAGTATTTT.

The chain couples TRBV12-5 to TRBJ2-1; D is possibly TRBD2 (7 bases). Germline V gene data show CDR1 as LGHNT and CDR2 as FRNRAP. Trimming took off 7 bases at V and 7 bases at J, with 23 bases between the two ends. This CDR3 contains 16 residues. The CDR3: CASALVGRGGQNEQFF. The DNA for the CDR3 is TGTGCTAGTGCCTTGGTTGGTCGCGGGGGCCAAAATGAGCAGTTCTTC.

This clonotype was detected a few times. This chain uses TRBV5-5 with TRBJ2-1; D is perhaps TRBD1 or TRBD2 (5 bases each). This CDR3 comprises 16 residues. The V end was cut by 1 base, the J end by 2 bases, with 13 bases between. CDR1 and CDR2 from the germline V gene are SGHKS and YYEKEE (reference sequence). As DNA, the CDR3 is TGTGCCAGCAGCTTGTATCAGGGACGTCCCTACAATGAGCAGTTCTTC. Encoded protein: CASSLYQGRPYNEQFF.

This clonotype was observed a few times. This rearrangement joins TRBV20-1 to TRBJ2-7; D gene uncertain. Trimming stripped 8 bases from V and 5 bases from J, with 22 bases between. Germline V gives CDR1 DFQATT, CDR2 SNEGSKA (reference sequence). The CDR3 consists of 14 residues. The CDR3 bases are TGCAGTACAGACGCGGATCCACTACGTCACGAGCAGTACTTC. Encoded protein: CSTDADPLRHEQYF.

V and J are TRBV20-1 and TRBJ1-2; possible D gene TRBD1, 6 bases. Germline CDR1 and CDR2: DFQATT and SNEGSKA (reference sequence). Trimming left V 4 bases short and J 3 bases short, with 15 bases between. This CDR3 has 14 amino acids. In DNA form, the CDR3 reads TGCAGTGCTAAGAAAGACACAGGGTACTATGGCTACACCTTC. Its protein is CSAKKDTGYYGYTF.

Comments on this clonotype: Germline is not matched at one junction end, which may reflect a read error. J is TRBJ2-7 and V is TRBV12-3 or TRBV12-4, with D tentatively TRBD1 (5 bases). The CDR3 is 14 amino acids. CDR3 sequence: CAGSFEGEEGEQYF. For the CDR3, the DNA is TGTGCCGGCAGTTTCGAAGGGGAAGAAGGCGAGCAGTACTTC.

V and J are TRBV28 and TRBJ1-5, with TRBD1 matching over 7 bases. Germline V gene data show CDR1 as MDHEN and CDR2 as SYDVKM. The CDR3 extends over 15 amino acids. J was trimmed by 6 bases and V by 4 bases; bases with no gene match: 9. The CDR3 nucleotides read TGTGCCAGCAGTTCGGGACAGTCTCCGGTTCAGCCCCAGCATTTT. The encoded protein is CASSSGQSPVQPQHF.

CDR3 amino acids: CASSLGVTNYGYTF. CDR3 bases: TGCGCCAGCAGCTTGGGAGTTACTAACTATGGCTACACCTTC. V gene TRBV5-1 combines with J gene TRBJ1-2; D uncertain. The CDR3 runs to 14 residues. V shed 0 bases and J shed 0 bases, with 6 bases lying between them. In germline, CDR1 is SGHRS, CDR2 YFSETQ.

The chain combines TRBV28 with TRBJ1-2; maybe TRBD1 (5 bases). Germline CDR1 MDHEN, CDR2 SYDVKM. The V gene lost 4 bases and the J gene lost 3 bases, with 12 bases spanning the gap. The length of the CDR3 is 14 residues. This CDR3 reads CASSWGSSYYGYTF. DNA of the CDR3: TGTGCCAGCAGTTGGGGCTCGTCCTACTATGGCTACACCTTC.

This clonotype showed up just a few times. A much larger clone is a single base away; this may be a read error. J is TRBJ2-6 and V is TRBV28; weak D call: TRBD1 (6 bases). The CDR3 length is 13 residues. From germline, CDR1 is MDHEN and CDR2 SYDVKM. The chain's CDR3 is CASKQGYANVPTF. For the CDR3, the DNA is TGTGCCAGCAAACAGGGTTATGCCAACGTCCCGACTTTC.